These 21 T cell receptor beta chains were all obtained from the same sample, sequenced in a study of OX40 agonist ivuxolimab in advanced cancers. The table came from immunoSEQ multiplex PCR; TCRdb's copy has only in-frame clones and leaves some out. The sample lists around 73,000 clones, 80% to 90% occurring once. Here the sequenced sample was CD4+ or CD8+ T cells sorted from blood, taken in a trial of the OX40 agonist ivuxolimab. The source of these receptors is an adult with an advanced solid tumor such as melanoma, head and neck, liver or kidney cancer.

V is TRBV5-1 and J is TRBJ2-7; D is ambiguous. Trimming took 1 base from V and 5 from J, leaving 7 bases between them. The germline V gene encodes CDR1 SGHRS and CDR2 YFSETQ. The CDR3 totals 12 residues. The CDR3 here is CASSLMADEQYF. The CDR3 DNA follows: TGCGCCAGCAGCTTGATGGCCGACGAGCAGTACTTC.

The V call is TRBV27, the J call TRBJ2-3; D unresolved. Germline values: CDR1 MNHEY, CDR2 SMNVEV (reference sequence). The CDR3 contains 12 residues. V gave up 5 bases and J gave up 8 bases, with 11 bases separating them. The CDR3 DNA reads as TGTGCCAGCAGTGCCCCGGGCCCTACGCAGTATTTT. Translation gives CASSAPGPTQYF.

The chain employs TRBV4-2 and TRBJ1-5, with D tentatively TRBD1 (6 bases). Germline V CDR1 and CDR2: LGHNA, YNFKEQ. The V end lost 0 bases, the J end lost 0 bases, and 9 bases lay between the germline ends. The CDR3 has 16 residues. For the CDR3, the DNA is TGTGCCAGCAGCCAAGAAGGGGGTCTTAGCAATCAGCCCCAGCATTTT. Translating gives CASSQEGGLSNQPQHF.

J is TRBJ1-1 and V is TRBV27, with 9 nucleotides matching TRBD1. There are 14 residues in the CDR3. Germline assignment: CDR1 MNHEY and CDR2 SMNVEV (reference sequence). The ends lost 2 bases at V and 5 bases at J; junction bases unmatched: 3. Here the CDR3 DNA reads TGTGCCAGCAGTTTAAACAGGGGGCGGACTGAAGCTTTCTTT. It is translated as CASSLNRGRTEAFF.

This chain connects TRBV6-5 to TRBJ2-1, with TRBD1 identical over 8 bases. Germline V lookup: CDR1 MNHEY, CDR2 SVGAGI. V lost 3 bases and J lost 8; bases outside the gene matches: 6. CDR3 size: 14 residues. CDR3 DNA: TGTGCCAGCAGTTATATGACAGGGGCCCATGAGCAGTTCTTC. Translated: CASSYMTGAHEQFF.

This chain connects TRBV13 to TRBJ1-3, with 8 bases matching TRBD1. V shed 2 bases, J shed 4 bases, and the junction held 13 bases outside the gene matches. The germline gives CDR1 PRHDT, CDR2 FYEKMQ (reference sequence). CDR3 size: 18 residues. The CDR3 region has the DNA TGTGCCAGCAGCTTAACCGAGGGACAGGATGGACGCGGAAACACCATATATTTT. It codes for CASSLTEGQDGRGNTIYF. Full variable domain (outside the CDR3, taken from reference TRBV13 and TRBJ1-3): AAGVIQSPRHLIKEKRETATLKCYPIPRHDTVYWYQQGPGQDPQFLISFYEKMQSDKGSIPDRFSAQQFSDYHSELNMSSLELGDSALYFCASSLTEGQDGRGNTIYFGEGSWLTVV.

This clone was recorded only once. This chain connects TRBV9 to TRBJ2-7; perhaps TRBD1 as D (8 bases). CDR1 and CDR2 from the germline V gene are SGDLS and YYNGEE. V was pared by 0 bases and J by 4 bases, with 20 bases between. This CDR3 spans 17 amino acids. The CDR3 loop reads CASSVGEGRTGFYEQYF. DNA for the CDR3: TGTGCCAGCAGCGTAGGGGAGGGACGGACAGGGTTTTACGAGCAGTACTTC. Complete variable domain (other parts from reference TRBV9 and TRBJ2-7): DSGVTQTPKHLITATGQRVTLRCSPRSGDLSVYWYQQSLDQGLQFLIQYYNGEERAKGNILERFSAQQFPDLHSELNLSSLELGDSALYFCASSVGEGRTGFYEQYFGPGTRLTVT.

This rearrangement joins TRBV9 to TRBJ2-1, with D tentatively TRBD1 (6 bases). The germline CDR1 and CDR2 sequences are SGDLS and YYNGEE. The CDR3 covers 14 residues. V lost 1 base and J 5 bases, leaving 10 bases between the germline ends. CDR3 DNA sequence: TGTGCCAGCAGCGTACCCCCAGGGGACAATGAGCAGTTCTTC. This translates into CASSVPPGDNEQFF.

V and J are TRBV5-1 and TRBJ2-3; D may be TRBD1 (5 bases). Germline CDR1 and CDR2: SGHRS and YFSETQ. The V end lost 2 bases, the J end lost 2 bases, and 12 bases lay between the germline ends. There are 15 residues in the CDR3. Written as DNA, the CDR3 is TGCGCCAGCAGCTTAACCTCAGGGTACACAGATACGCAGTATTTT. As protein: CASSLTSGYTDTQYF.

The CDR3 bases are TGCAGCGTTAGTTCCCGGGACAGGGCCCCCCACGAGCAGTACTTC. Translating gives CSVSSRDRAPHEQYF. V is TRBV29-1 and J is TRBJ2-7, with TRBD1 matching over 9 bases. Germline lookup yields CDR1 SQVTM and CDR2 ANQGSEA. This CDR3 contains 15 residues. V was clipped by 5 bases and J by 5 bases; unmatched bases: 13.

The gene calls are TRBV5-6 and TRBJ2-7; a weak D match, TRBD2 (5 bases). The CDR3 is made up of 13 amino acids. V dropped 3 bases and J dropped 1 base, with 8 bases sitting between them. Per the germline V gene, CDR1 is SGHDT and CDR2 is YYEEEE. The DNA of the CDR3 is TGTGCCAGCAGCTCAGGACTTTCCTACGAGCAGTACTTC. It yields the protein CASSSGLSYEQYF.

The rearrangement uses TRBV2 and TRBJ2-7; D perhaps matches TRBD1 (5 bases). Germline V gives CDR1 SNHLY, CDR2 FYNNEI. The CDR3 loop spans 11 amino acids. Trimming pared 8 bases from V and 0 bases from J, leaving 5 bases between. In DNA form, the CDR3 reads TGTGCCAGCGACAGCTCCTACGAGCAGTACTTC. Translating gives CASDSSYEQYF.

In its sample, this clone was seen once. The chain employs TRBV9 and TRBJ2-4, with 7 nucleotides matching TRBD2. Germline V lookup: CDR1 SGDLS, CDR2 YYNGEE. Trimming removed 4 bases from V and 11 bases from J; junction bases left unmatched: 12. The CDR3 consists of 14 residues. The CDR3 DNA sequence: TGTGCCAGCAGCCCCATGGGGGGGGAAGGAGTTCAGTACTTC. It yields the protein CASSPMGGEGVQYF.

This clone has only one observation. The chain couples TRBV19 to TRBJ1-5, with D unresolved. This CDR3 has 15 residues. Deletions cut 1 base from V and 3 bases from J, with 10 bases between. Germline V gene data show CDR1 as LNHDA and CDR2 as SQIVND (reference sequence). The CDR3 loop reads CASSIVAGDNQPQHF. Written as DNA, the CDR3 is TGTGCCAGTAGTATAGTGGCAGGTGACAATCAGCCCCAGCATTTT. The full variable domain, in which reference TRBV19 and TRBJ1-5 provide the parts outside the CDR3, is DGGITQSPKYLFRKEGQNVTLSCEQNLNHDAMYWYRQDPGQGLRLIYYSQIVNDFQKGDIAEGYSVSREKKESFPLTVTSAQKNPTAFYLCASSIVAGDNQPQHFGDGTRLSIL.

This clone was seen only once. The rearrangement joins TRBV7-9 to TRBJ2-4; 7 bases fit TRBD1. Per germline, CDR1 SEHNR and CDR2 FQNEAQ (reference sequence). The CDR3 totals 16 residues. The V gene end was trimmed by 5 bases and the J gene end by 0 bases; junction bases not matched to a gene: 7. CDR3: CASSDGTELAKNIQYF. CDR3 nucleotide sequence: TGTGCCAGCAGCGATGGGACAGAGCTAGCCAAAAACATTCAGTACTTC.

The chain carries TRBV5-6 and TRBJ1-2, with D unclear. This CDR3 is built from 13 residues. Germline V gene data show CDR1 as SGHDT and CDR2 as YYEEEE. Trimming cost V 2 bases and J 5 bases, with 10 bases left between them. CDR3 nucleotides: TGTGCCAGCAGCTTAGGAGAGCTATATGGCTACACCTTC. Its translation is CASSLGELYGYTF.

In its sample, this clone is medium-sized. The chain employs TRBV28 and TRBJ2-7; D is ambiguous. CDR1 is MDHEN, CDR2 SYDVKM, per germline. Trimming cost V 4 bases and J 2 bases, with 15 bases left between them. The CDR3 sequence is 15 residues long. CDR3 nucleotides: TGTGCCAGCAGTTCCCCGTATCAGGATACCTACGAGCAGTACTTC. This gives the protein CASSSPYQDTYEQYF.

The J gene is TRBJ2-7, the V gene TRBV10-3; 9 bases line up with TRBD1. Per the germline V gene, CDR1 is ENHRY and CDR2 is SYGVKD. The CDR3 is made up of 15 amino acids. Unmatched junction bases numbered 9, after V lost 6 bases and J lost 3 bases. The CDR3 sequence: CAIRGTGNQVYEQYF. CDR3 in DNA: TGTGCCATCAGGGGGACAGGGAATCAAGTCTACGAGCAGTACTTC.

This clone was found a few times. The CDR3, as DNA: TGTGCCAGCAGCTTGGGAGCGAGCCTCCTCTACGAGCAGTACTTC. Amino acids: CASSLGASLLYEQYF. The chain links TRBV5-5 to TRBJ2-7, with no clear D. The CDR3 has 15 residues. V was pared by 0 bases and J by 3 bases, with 13 bases between. Germline CDR1 and CDR2: SGHKS and YYEKEE (reference sequence).

The chain has TRBV11-1 and TRBJ2-7; tentatively, D is TRBD2 (5 bases). This CDR3 has 15 residues. The germline V and J ends were trimmed by 5 bases and 2 bases, with 16 bases remaining between them. Germline CDR1 SGHAT, CDR2 FQDESV (reference sequence). In DNA, the CDR3 is TGTGCCAGCAGCCCCGACCGCGGGCGGGCCTACGAGCAGTACTTC. Translation gives CASSPDRGRAYEQYF.

This sequence joins TRBV29-1 and TRBJ1-2; D unresolved. This CDR3 has 13 residues. V lost 5 bases and J lost 3, with 13 bases in between. Looked up from germline, CDR1 is SQVTM and CDR2 is ANQGSEA. CDR3: CSVPILGDYGYTF. Here the CDR3 DNA reads TGCAGCGTTCCTATTTTGGGAGACTATGGCTACACCTTC.